A single sample gave rise to the 8 T cell receptor beta chains below, sequenced in a study of T-cell memory formation after mild COVID-19. TCRdb reprocessed the 5' RACE reads with MiXCR, giving one entry per CDR3 protein. The table shows some 290,000 distinct CDR3 sequences, with around 16% occurring only once. Sequenced input: PBMCs or a T cell subset sorted from them (not recorded which). These receptors were collected from a man between 18 and 29 years old who had mild COVID-19 (a few samples of this study predate the infection). Cell type and time point are not known.

The chain recombines TRBV3-1 with TRBJ2-7; 7 bases are shared with TRBD1. V dropped 3 bases and J dropped 0; count of bases not matched to a gene: 5. From germline, CDR1 is LGHDT and CDR2 YNNKEL (reference sequence). The CDR3 loop spans 15 amino acids. As DNA, the CDR3 is TGTGCCAGCAGCCACTCCGGGACAGCCTCCTACGAGCAGTACTTC. Protein sequence: CASSHSGTASYEQYF.

The sample holds many counts of this clonotype. The rearrangement links TRBV12-3 or TRBV12-4 to TRBJ2-5, with TRBD2 matching 9 bases. This CDR3 is 14 amino acids long. Losses at the gene ends were 6 bases for V and 5 bases for J; bases not matched to a gene: 7. The CDR3 loop is CASSLAGGPETQYF. CDR3 sequence (DNA): TGTGCCAGCAGCTTGGCGGGGGGGCCGGAGACCCAGTACTTC.

The chain carries TRBV14 and TRBJ1-1; 9 bases map to TRBD1. V dropped 4 bases and J dropped 1; count of bases not matched to a gene: 7. Per the germline V gene, CDR1 is SGHDN and CDR2 is FVKESK. The CDR3 sequence is 16 residues long. The chain's CDR3 is CASSPGTGLGNTEAFF. DNA of the CDR3: TGTGCCAGCAGCCCAGGGACAGGGTTGGGGAACACTGAAGCTTTCTTT. The whole variable domain, remainder taken from reference TRBV14 and TRBJ1-1, is EAGVTQFPSHSVIEKGQTVTLRCDPISGHDNLYWYRRVMGKEIKFLLHFVKESKQDESGMPNNRFLAERTGGTYSTLKVQPAELEDSGVYFCASSPGTGLGNTEAFFGQGTRLTVV.

Many counts were recorded for this clonotype. The chain is built from TRBV24-1 and TRBJ2-3; D not resolved. V lost 8 bases and J lost 4, with 12 bases in between. Germline V gives CDR1 KGHDR, CDR2 SFDVKD. The CDR3 totals 13 residues. This CDR3 is CATTEDESDTQYF. In DNA form, the CDR3 reads TGTGCCACCACGGAAGACGAGTCAGATACGCAGTATTTT.

The chain carries TRBV7-2 and TRBJ1-6; 9 bases fit TRBD1. Germline CDR1 and CDR2: SGHTA and FQGNSA. The CDR3 has 15 amino acids. The V and J ends lost 3 bases and 10 bases, in that order; junction bases with no gene match: 7. CDR3 DNA sequence: TGTGCCAGCAGCTTCTCCGGACAGGGGAGATCACCCCTCCACTTT. This sequence encodes CASSFSGQGRSPLHF.

This clonotype was detected a few times. The V and J genes are TRBV10-2 and TRBJ2-5; 8 bases align to TRBD1. Germline V lookup: CDR1 WSHSY, CDR2 SAAADI. The trim removed 7 bases at V and 2 bases at J, leaving 9 bases unmatched. The length of the CDR3 is 15 residues. The chain's CDR3 is CASKPRGLAQETQYF. Here the CDR3 DNA reads TGCGCCAGCAAACCCAGGGGGCTCGCGCAAGAGACCCAGTACTTC.

The table lists this clonotype with a few counts. J is TRBJ2-7 and V is TRBV14, with TRBD1 matching over 10 bases. The CDR3 runs to 15 residues. The J segment lost 7 bases and the V segment lost 5 bases, leaving 11 bases of the junction unmatched. CDR1 and CDR2 from the germline V gene are SGHDN and FVKESK. CDR3: CASSIDRGPALEQYV. DNA of the CDR3: TGTGCCAGCAGCATCGACAGGGGGCCCGCCCTAGAGCAGTACGTC.

This clonotype was detected a few times. The chain is built from TRBV2 and TRBJ1-5; unclear D gene. This CDR3 region has 15 residues. The germline V gene encodes CDR1 SNHLY and CDR2 FYNNEI. V gave up 4 bases and J gave up 7 bases, with 17 bases separating them. CDR3 in amino acids: CASSGEQPELQPQHF. The CDR3 nucleotides read TGTGCCAGCAGTGGTGAACAGCCGGAGTTACAGCCCCAGCATTTT.